This T cell receptor (beta chain) comes out of a study of spatial heterogeneity in lung cancer. Study-level background: The average appearance count of each unique TCR and UMI combination in raw reads was more than 9.5. Study outcomes and limitations: Ubiquitous expanded tumor TCRs were seen in blood more at resection than at follow-up.

Regarding time point: sample taken at primary tumor resection. Whole RNA came from tumor, nontumor lung or frozen PBMC and was sequenced without being sorted. TCRdb reprocessed the 5' RACE reads via MiXCR and lists one record per CDR3 protein. The sample lists about 85,000 distinct CDR3 sequences, under 25% occurring once. This clonotype has just a few counts. Its antigen is unidentified. Germline-derived CDR1 and CDR2 are SGHTA and FQGNSA. This CDR3 comprises 14 residues. V shed 8 bases and J 1 base; nucleotides not matched to a gene: 4. This TCR was recovered from a male donor with early-stage non-small cell lung cancer. The material sequenced was PBMCs, taken at surgery. V usage is TRBV7-2 and J usage is TRBJ1-1; TRBD1 matches 10 bases. The CDR3 nucleotides are TGTGCCAGCCGGGACAGGGGCGAGAACACTGAAGCTTTCTTT. It is translated as CASRDRGENTEAFF.